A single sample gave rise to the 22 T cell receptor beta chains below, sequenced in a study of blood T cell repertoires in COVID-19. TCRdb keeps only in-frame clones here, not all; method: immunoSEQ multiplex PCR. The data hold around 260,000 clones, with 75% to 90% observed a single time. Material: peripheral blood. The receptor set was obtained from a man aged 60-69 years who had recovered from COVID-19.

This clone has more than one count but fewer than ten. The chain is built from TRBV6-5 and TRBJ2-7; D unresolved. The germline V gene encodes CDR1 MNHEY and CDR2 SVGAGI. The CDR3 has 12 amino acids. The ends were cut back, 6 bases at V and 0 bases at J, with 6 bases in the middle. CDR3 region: CASRATSYEQYF. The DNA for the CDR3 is TGTGCCAGCAGGGCAACCTCCTACGAGCAGTACTTC.

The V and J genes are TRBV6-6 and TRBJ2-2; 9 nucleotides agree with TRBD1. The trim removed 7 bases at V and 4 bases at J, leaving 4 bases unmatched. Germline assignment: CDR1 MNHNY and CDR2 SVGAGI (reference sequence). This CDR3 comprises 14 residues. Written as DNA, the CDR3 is TGTGCCAGCACGGGACAGGGACTCACCGGGGAGCTGTTTTTT. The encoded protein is CASTGQGLTGELFF.

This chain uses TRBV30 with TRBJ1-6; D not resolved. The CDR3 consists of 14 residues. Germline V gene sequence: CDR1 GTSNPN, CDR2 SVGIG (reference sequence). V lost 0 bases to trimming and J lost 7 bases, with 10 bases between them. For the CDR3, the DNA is TGTGCCTGGAGTGTATCGGCCGGGAATTCACCCCTCCACTTT. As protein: CAWSVSAGNSPLHF.

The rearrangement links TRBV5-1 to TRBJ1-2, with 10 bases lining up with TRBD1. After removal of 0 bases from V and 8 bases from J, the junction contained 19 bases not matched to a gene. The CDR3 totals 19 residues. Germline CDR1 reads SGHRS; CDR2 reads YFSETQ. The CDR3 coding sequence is TGCGCCAGCAGCTTGGGGCCAGGAAGGACAGGGGGGATCATGGGAGGCTACACCTTC. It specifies CASSLGPGRTGGIMGGYTF.

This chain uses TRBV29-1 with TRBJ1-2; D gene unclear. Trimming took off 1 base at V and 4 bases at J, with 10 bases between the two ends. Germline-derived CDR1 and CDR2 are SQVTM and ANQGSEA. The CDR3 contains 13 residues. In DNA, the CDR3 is TGCAGCGTTGAAGTTCGGCGGCCCTATGGCTACACCTTC. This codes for CSVEVRRPYGYTF.

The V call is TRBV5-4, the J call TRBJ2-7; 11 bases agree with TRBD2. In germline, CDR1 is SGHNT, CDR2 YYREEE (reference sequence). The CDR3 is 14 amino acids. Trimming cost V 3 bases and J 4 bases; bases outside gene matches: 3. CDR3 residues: CASSSSGRWYEQYF. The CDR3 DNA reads TGTGCCAGCAGCTCTAGCGGGAGGTGGTACGAGCAGTACTTC.

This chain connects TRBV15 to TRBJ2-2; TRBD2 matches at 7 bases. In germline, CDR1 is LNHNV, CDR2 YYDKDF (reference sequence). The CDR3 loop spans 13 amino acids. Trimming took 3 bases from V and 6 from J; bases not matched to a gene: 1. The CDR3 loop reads CATSRRESGELFF. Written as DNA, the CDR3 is TGTGCCACCAGCAGGCGGGAGTCCGGGGAGCTGTTTTTT.

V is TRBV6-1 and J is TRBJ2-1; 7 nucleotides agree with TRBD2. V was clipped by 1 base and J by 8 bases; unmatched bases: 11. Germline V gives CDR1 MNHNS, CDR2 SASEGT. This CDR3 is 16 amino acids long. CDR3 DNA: TGTGCCAGCAGTGAAGATTCTGGCGGGAGCCGAGATGAGCAGTTCTTC. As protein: CASSEDSGGSRDEQFF.

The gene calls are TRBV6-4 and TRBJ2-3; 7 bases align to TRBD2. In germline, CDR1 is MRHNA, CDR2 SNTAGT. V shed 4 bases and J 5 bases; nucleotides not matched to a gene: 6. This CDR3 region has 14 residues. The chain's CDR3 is CASSGGRAGDTQYF. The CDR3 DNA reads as TGTGCCAGCAGTGGTGGGAGGGCCGGAGATACGCAGTATTTT.

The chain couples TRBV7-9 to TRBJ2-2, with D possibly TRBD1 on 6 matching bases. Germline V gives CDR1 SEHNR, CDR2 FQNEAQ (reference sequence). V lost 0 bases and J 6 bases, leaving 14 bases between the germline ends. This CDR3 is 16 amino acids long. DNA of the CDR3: TGTGCCAGCAGCTTAGCTATGGGGGCTCGGGCCGGGGAGCTGTTTTTT. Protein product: CASSLAMGARAGELFF.

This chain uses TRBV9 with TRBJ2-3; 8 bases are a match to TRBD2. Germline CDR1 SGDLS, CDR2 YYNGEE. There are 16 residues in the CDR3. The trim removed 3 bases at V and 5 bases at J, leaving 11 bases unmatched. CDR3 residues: CASSDQHGGVGDTQYF. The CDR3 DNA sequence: TGTGCCAGCAGCGATCAGCACGGGGGGGTAGGAGATACGCAGTATTTT.

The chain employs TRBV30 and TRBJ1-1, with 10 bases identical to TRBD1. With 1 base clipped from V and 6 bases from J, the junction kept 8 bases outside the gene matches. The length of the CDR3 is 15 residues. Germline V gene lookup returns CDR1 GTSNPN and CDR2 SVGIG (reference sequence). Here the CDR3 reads CAWSGRQGASAEAFF. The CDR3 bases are TGTGCCTGGAGTGGCAGACAGGGGGCGAGCGCTGAAGCTTTCTTT.

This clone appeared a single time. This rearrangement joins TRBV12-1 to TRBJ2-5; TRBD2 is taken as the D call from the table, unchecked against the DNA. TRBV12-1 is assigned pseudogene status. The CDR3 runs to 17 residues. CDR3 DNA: TGTGCCAGCAGCTTATTAATAGAGGGACTAGCGGCAGAGACCCAGTACTTC. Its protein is CASSLLIEGLAAETQYF.

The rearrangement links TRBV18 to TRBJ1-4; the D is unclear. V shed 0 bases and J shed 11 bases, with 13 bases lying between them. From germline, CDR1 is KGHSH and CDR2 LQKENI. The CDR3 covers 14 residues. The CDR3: CASSPPHGESKLFF. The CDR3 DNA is TGTGCCAGCTCACCACCTCATGGGGAGAGTAAACTGTTTTTT.

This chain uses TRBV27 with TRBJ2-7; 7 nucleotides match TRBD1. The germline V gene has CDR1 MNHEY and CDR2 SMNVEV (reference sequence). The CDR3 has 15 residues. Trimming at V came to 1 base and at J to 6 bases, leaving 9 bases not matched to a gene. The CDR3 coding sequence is TGTGCCAGCAGTTTATTGGGACAGCCTAGCTTCGAGCAGTACTTC. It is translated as CASSLLGQPSFEQYF.

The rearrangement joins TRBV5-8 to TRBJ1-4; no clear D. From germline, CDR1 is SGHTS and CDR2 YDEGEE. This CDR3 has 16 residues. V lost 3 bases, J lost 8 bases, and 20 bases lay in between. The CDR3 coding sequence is TGTGCCAGCAGCTCTATCCCGGAGGAAAGACGGGAAAAACTGTTTTTT. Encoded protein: CASSSIPEERREKLFF.

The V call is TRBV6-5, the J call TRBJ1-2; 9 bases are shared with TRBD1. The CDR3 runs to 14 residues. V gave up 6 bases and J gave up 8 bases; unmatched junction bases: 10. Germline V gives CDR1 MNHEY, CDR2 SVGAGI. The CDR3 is CASSVGQGLAGYTF. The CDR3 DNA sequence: TGTGCCAGCAGCGTGGGACAGGGCCTGGCGGGCTACACCTTC.

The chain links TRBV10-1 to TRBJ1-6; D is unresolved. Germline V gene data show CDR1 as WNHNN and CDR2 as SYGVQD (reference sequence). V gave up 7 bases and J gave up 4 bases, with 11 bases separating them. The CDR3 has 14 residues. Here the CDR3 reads CASMEGGYNSPLHF. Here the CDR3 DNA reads TGCGCCAGCATGGAAGGCGGATATAATTCACCCCTCCACTTT.

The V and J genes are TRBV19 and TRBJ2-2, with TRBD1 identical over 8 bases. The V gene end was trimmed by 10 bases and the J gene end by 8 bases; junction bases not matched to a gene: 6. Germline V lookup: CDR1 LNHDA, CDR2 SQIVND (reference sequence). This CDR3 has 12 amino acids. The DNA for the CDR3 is TGTGCCACCACAGGGGGTTGGGGGGAGCTGTTTTTT. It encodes CATTGGWGELFF.

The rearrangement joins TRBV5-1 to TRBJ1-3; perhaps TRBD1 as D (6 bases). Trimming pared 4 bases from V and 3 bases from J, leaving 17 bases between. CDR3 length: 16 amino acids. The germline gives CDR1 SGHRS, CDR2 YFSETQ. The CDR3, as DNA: TGCGCCAGCAGCACCAGGGGCTCTACCGGTGGAAACACCATATATTTT. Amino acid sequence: CASSTRGSTGGNTIYF.

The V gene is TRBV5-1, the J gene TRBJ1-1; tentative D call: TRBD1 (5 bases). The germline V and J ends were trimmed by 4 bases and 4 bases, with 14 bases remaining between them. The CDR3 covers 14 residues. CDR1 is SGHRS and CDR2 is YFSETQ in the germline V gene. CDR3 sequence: CASSPEGVPTEAFF. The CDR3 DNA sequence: TGCGCCAGCAGCCCCGAAGGGGTGCCCACTGAAGCTTTCTTT.

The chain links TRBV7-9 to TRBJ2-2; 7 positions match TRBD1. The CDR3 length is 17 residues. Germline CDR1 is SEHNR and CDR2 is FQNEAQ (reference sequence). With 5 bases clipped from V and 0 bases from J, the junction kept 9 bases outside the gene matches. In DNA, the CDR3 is TGTGCCAGCAGCGTGACAGGGATTTCCCCGAACACCGGGGAGCTGTTTTTT. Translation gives CASSVTGISPNTGELFF. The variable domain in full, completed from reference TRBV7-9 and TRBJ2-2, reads DTGVSQNPRHKITKRGQNVTFRCDPISEHNRLYWYRQTLGQGPEFLTYFQNEAQLEKSRLLSDRFSAERPKGSFSTLEIQRTEQGDSAMYLCASSVTGISPNTGELFFGEGSRLTVL.